This TCR beta chain was recorded in a study of CD8 T cells in Susac syndrome. There are 14 residues in the CDR3. Losses at the gene ends were 2 bases for V and 9 bases for J; bases not matched to a gene: 5. In germline, CDR1 is LNHNV, CDR2 YYDKDF (reference sequence). Reverse transcription of about 0.45 to 1 ug RNA used random hexamers. A multiplex approach, immunoSEQ multiplex PCR, amplified TCR beta CDR3 across 54 Vbeta and 13 Jbeta. TCRdb used MiXCR to reprocess the immunoSEQ multiplex PCR reads, holding one entry per CDR3 protein. The table includes some 160,000 distinct CDR3 sequences, approximately 96% detected once.

The clonotype originates from a human donor with Susac syndrome. Sample: CD4+ T cells from PBMCs. V gene TRBV15 combines with J gene TRBJ2-4; 9 bases are a match to TRBD1. CDR3: CATSRPGTGTIQYF. The CDR3 coding sequence is TGTGCCACCAGCAGACCCGGGACAGGGACCATTCAGTACTTC.